This TCR beta chain was recovered during a study of shared clonotypes between healthy human individuals (TCRdb year 2020). As for the study more broadly: Three men and two women, aged 18 to 49 years, made up the cohort. For each donor, CD4 naive and CD4 memory were each run on three plates, CD8 naive on two plates, and CD8 memory on one plate. To estimate repertoire size and how much clonotypes are shared between individuals, the study performed deep sequencing of blood TCR repertoires from about five healthy adults. Leukapheresis yielded between about 0.8 and 9.5 billion PBMCs per donor. To increase sequencing depth and limit assay-specific biases, different laboratories used diverse techniques to prepare libraries and sequence TCR repertoires.

The V end loses 5 bases and the J end loses 2 bases, and a stretch of 15 bases separates them. Including the terminal cysteine and phenylalanine, the CDR3 comprises 15 residues. The only DNA kept is the CDR3, 45 bases in frame from the first base. Based on the germline V gene (reference sequence), the CDR1 and CDR2 sequences are SEHNR and FQNEAQ. General findings and caveats noted by the study authors: Roughly 5% of naive CD4, 3.5% of naive CD8, approximately 2.2% of memory CD4, and 0.4% of memory CD8 clonotypes were shared across several donors. Even with the large sequencing depth, rarefaction of the sorted-subset datasets indicated that sequencing was incomplete. Naive subsets generally had larger estimated clonotype richness than memory subsets did. Sampling was restricted to blood, and TCR repertoires in tissues likely differ from the TCR repertoires found in blood. Because the study included only a small number of donors, the genetic and exposure-history diversity represented was limited. Based on pairwise subsampling, the degree of clonotype sharing among donors was expected to be affected by sequencing depth. Higher generation probabilities were observed for clonotypes shared by all four sorted-subset donors than for non-shared clonotypes.

As regards this clone: Its target antigen remains unknown. Per-nucleotide qualities are absent, and no much larger clonotype sits a single base away.

CD8 naive samples were CD45RO-negative cells positively selected for CCR7, giving a CD45RA+CCR7+ population that excluded TemRA cells. Healthy HIV-negative adults with no recently reported acute infections or vaccinations were included as donors. Every donor was a Caucasian adult living in Nashville, Tennessee, USA. Blood was obtained by leukapheresis, after which PBMCs were separated by Ficoll-Histopaque density gradient centrifugation and cryopreserved in liquid nitrogen vapor phase. Analytical flow cytometry was used to check the purity and quantity of every magnetically sorted T cell population. Genomic DNA was isolated from every sorted fraction and measured by UV absorbance on a Nanodrop 2000c. Using the deep immunoSEQ assay, multiplex PCR amplified TCR CDR3 regions from genomic DNA. Extracted genomic DNA from each cell subset was distributed evenly across all wells of several immunoSEQ 96-well plates, and each plate was treated as a replicate. For sorted subsets, 150 to 250 ng of genomic DNA, equivalent to some 30,000 T cell genomes, went into each replicate PCR. Purified libraries were quantified with a Qubit 3.0 fluorometer, sized on a Bioanalyzer 2100, and re-quantified with the KAPA Library Quantification kit. A separate single-read 150-cycle Illumina NextSeq 550 flow cell was used to sequence each immunoSEQ 96-well plate. As for the original processing: Because the immunoSEQ output included only junctional sequences and no quality scores, the filtering could not be the same as the filtering used for full-length reads. To assign V/J genes and CDR3, sequences were annotated using PyIR, a Python wrapper for IgBLAST v1.9, with IMGT germline references. Reads were removed for weak V/J assignments (E-value above 1e-6), missing CDR3, stop codons, out-of-frame junctions, or ambiguous translated residues. V3J clonotypes were defined as sequences sharing an identical inferred V gene, J gene, and CDR3 amino acid sequence. To compute the percentage overlap between repertoires, the number of shared unique clonotypes was divided by the size of the smaller repertoire. RTK rarefaction, the Chao1 estimator, and Recon v2.1 estimates of unobserved clonotypes were used to assess repertoire richness. Generation probabilities were computed with OLGA for all TCRbeta clonotypes obtained by the gDNA method from a handful of donors. Held by TCRdb, this immuneACCESS table contains in-frame sequences only and omits some clones. Under half of the omission traces to an unresolved V gene where checked; the cause of the rest is unknown. That table is the source of V, J and clone size, and D and trimming were worked out from the DNA. The sample table lists about 700,000 clones, under 95% of them with a count of one. The leading ten clones occupy 24% of the sample.

This TCR was sampled from a young man in good health. The sample was naive CD8+ T cells sorted from blood. The cell subset or site tag for this specimen amounts to: CD45RA+CCR7+. The chain is assembled from TRBV7-9 and TRBJ2-5; 6 matching bases give a weak D call of TRBD1. CDR3 protein: CASSPRSTGQETQYF. The nucleotides read TGTGCCAGCAGCCCCAGGTCTACAGGGCAAGAGACCCAGTACTTC.